This T cell receptor beta chain stems from a study of blood T cells in healthy people across ages. Whole-study results and caveats: Roughly linearly, TCR beta diversity per million T cells fell as age increased. Naive T cell percentage showed a strong correlation with TCR beta diversity.

This clonotype was seen many times. Its antigen remains unidentified. Trimming left V 5 bases short and J 0 bases short, with 12 bases between. Germline CDR1 and CDR2: SEHNR and FQNEAQ (reference sequence). This CDR3 contains 15 residues. A second PCR of 7 to 11 cycles used a sample-barcoded 5' primer and a J-beta primer mix. Every cDNA was tagged by a template-switch adaptor with 12 random nucleotides. TCRdb itself ran the 5' RACE reads through MiXCR, one entry per CDR3 protein. The repertoire includes about 640,000 distinct CDR3 sequences, around two fifths of them detected once, and 25% to 30% sits in the top ten. Extraction yielded at least 5 micrograms of total RNA per sample.

The sample taken for sequencing was blood. This sequence originates from an older man in good health. The rearrangement uses TRBV7-9 and TRBJ2-3, with D possibly TRBD2 on 5 matching bases. The CDR3 sequence: CASSHKGLSTDTQYF. The CDR3, as DNA: TGTGCCAGCAGCCACAAAGGACTTAGCACAGATACGCAGTATTTT.